The rows below give T cell receptor beta chains drawn from one sample of a study of T cells in Graves' hyperthyroidism and ophthalmopathy. TCRdb re-analysed the multiplex PCR reads in MiXCR, keeping a single row per CDR3 protein. This sample has some 760,000 distinct CDR3 sequences, with around 15% found just once. Specimen: blood. These receptors originate from a woman aged 18-30 years with Graves' hyperthyroidism. CDR3s include the opening cysteine and the closing phenylalanine or tryptophan. Fields, in order: V gene, J gene, D gene, clone size, CDR3 DNA, CDR3 protein. A D gene is named only where the DNA matches it firmly. Clone size is stated in some rows and not others, as once, few, many or a class when expanded.

>TRBV19|TRBJ2-5|TRBD2|.
TGTGCCAGTAGACACCGCGGGGGGTCAGTACAAGAGACCCAGTACTTC
CASRHRGGSVQETQYF
>TRBV29-1|TRBJ1-1|.|.
TGCAGCGTTGATACCGGGCGGCTGGGCCCAAACACTGAAGCTTTCTTT
CSVDTGRLGPNTEAFF
>TRBV27|TRBJ1-5|TRBD1|many
TGTGCCAGCACCCGAGACAGGGGCAGTTTTTCGAGCAATCAGCCCCAGCATTTT
CASTRDRGSFSSNQPQHF
>TRBV18|TRBJ2-3|TRBD2|many
TGTGCCAGCTCACCAACTAGCGGGACAAGCACAGATACGCAGTATTTT
CASSPTSGTSTDTQYF
>TRBV7-3|TRBJ2-2|.|.
TGTGCCAGCAGCGCACAGGGCGATACCGGGGAGCTGTTTTTT
CASSAQGDTGELFF
>TRBV6-1|TRBJ2-7|.|.
TGTGCCAGCGCGAGGGGATCATCCTACGAGCAGTACTTC
CASARGSSYEQYF
>TRBV7-9|TRBJ2-2|TRBD1|.
TGTGCCAGCAGCCCCGGACAGGGTCACACCGGGGAGCTGTTTTTT
CASSPGQGHTGELFF
>TRBV4-3|TRBJ2-1|TRBD1|.
TGCGCCAGCAGCCAAGATCCAGTACAGGGGTACAATGAGCAGTTCTTC
CASSQDPVQGYNEQFF
>TRBV7-2|TRBJ2-7|TRBD2|many
TGTGCCAGCAGCTTTGGGCCTAGCGGGAACTACGAGCAGTACTTC
CASSFGPSGNYEQYF
>TRBV20-1|TRBJ2-2|TRBD2|many
TGCAGTGCTAGAGATCAGGGGCCTAGCGGGATCACCGGGGAGCTGTTTTTT
CSARDQGPSGITGELFF
>TRBV28|TRBJ2-7|.|.
TGTGCCAGCAGTCCAGGTGTGGAGGCGGCCTACGAGCAGTACTTC
CASSPGVEAAYEQYF
>TRBV15|TRBJ2-7|.|few
TGTGCCACCAGCAGAGACATTGTCTACGAGCAGTACTTC
CATSRDIVYEQYF
>TRBV10-3|TRBJ2-7|TRBD2|.
TGTGCCATCAGTCCTGGACTAGCGGGCGAACTAGGGACCTACGAGCAGTACTTC
CAISPGLAGELGTYEQYF
>TRBV11-2|TRBJ1-2|.|many
TGTGCCAGCAGCTTAAAGGCAACGGATGGCTACACCTTC
CASSLKATDGYTF
>TRBV11-2|TRBJ2-5|TRBD2|many
TGTGCCAGCAGCTTTGATAGCGGGAGGGCCAGGGAGACCCAGTACTTC
CASSFDSGRARETQYF
>TRBV6-2/TRBV6-3|TRBJ2-7|TRBD1|many
TGTGCCAGCAGCCAAATCCCGGGACAGATTTCCTATGGGCCCTACGAGCAGTACTTC
CASSQIPGQISYGPYEQYF
>TRBV30|TRBJ2-7|.|many
TGTGCCTGGAGTGTACCATTTCTTTACGAGCAGTACTTC
CAWSVPFLYEQYF
>TRBV20-1|TRBJ2-1|.|few
TGCAGTGCTAGTCGCCGGGGTAAATACAATGAGCAGTTCTTC
CSASRRGKYNEQFF
>TRBV11-3|TRBJ2-7|TRBD1|many
TGTGCCAGCAGCTTAAAGGGGGCCTTTGACGAGCAGTACTTC
CASSLKGAFDEQYF
>TRBV29-1|TRBJ2-3|.|few
TGCAGCGTTGAAGGCACTAGCACAGATACGCAGTGTTTT
CSVEGTSTDTQCF
>TRBV28|TRBJ2-2|.|few
TGTGCCAGCAGTTTATGGGTCGGGGAGCTGTTTTTT
CASSLWVGELFF
>TRBV24-1|TRBJ2-1|TRBD1|few
TGTGCCACCAGTGACCATCCGGGACAGGGACACAATGAGCAGTTCTTC
CATSDHPGQGHNEQFF
>TRBV2|TRBJ2-1|TRBD1|many
TGTGCCAGCAGTGAAGGGACAGGGGCATACAATGAGCAGTTCTTC
CASSEGTGAYNEQFF